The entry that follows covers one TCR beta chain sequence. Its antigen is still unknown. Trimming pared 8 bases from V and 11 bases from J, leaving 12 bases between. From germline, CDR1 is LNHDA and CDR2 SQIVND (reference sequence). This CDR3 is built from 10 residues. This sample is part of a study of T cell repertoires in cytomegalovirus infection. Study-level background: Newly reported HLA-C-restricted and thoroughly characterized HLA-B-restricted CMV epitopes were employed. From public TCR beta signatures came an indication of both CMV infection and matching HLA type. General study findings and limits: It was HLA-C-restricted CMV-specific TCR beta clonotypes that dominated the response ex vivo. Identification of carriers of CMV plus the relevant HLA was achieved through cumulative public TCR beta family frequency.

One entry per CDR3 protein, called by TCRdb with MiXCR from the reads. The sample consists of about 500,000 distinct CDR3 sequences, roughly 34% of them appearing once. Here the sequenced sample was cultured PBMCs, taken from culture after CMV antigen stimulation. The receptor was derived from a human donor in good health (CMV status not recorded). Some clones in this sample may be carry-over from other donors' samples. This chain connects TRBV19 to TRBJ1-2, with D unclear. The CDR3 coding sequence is TGTGCCAGTGCCGGCGGGGTATACACCTTC. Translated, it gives CASAGGVYTF.